Sequencing of this T cell receptor (beta chain) was carried out in a study of blood T cell repertoires in COVID-19. Study-level information: Specimens from acute and convalescent COVID-19 originated in the United States, Italy and Spain. The analysed material was cDNA or gDNA that came from T cells, B-cell-depleted T cells, or PBMCs.

Germline V gives CDR1 MGHRA, CDR2 YSYEKL. This CDR3 comprises 14 residues. V was cut by 0 bases and J by 3 bases, with 6 bases left in between. Profiled with immunoSEQ multiplex PCR; TCRdb holds only in-frame clones, not every one. The profile shows 200,000 or so clones, roughly four fifths of them singletons. The rearrangement joins TRBV4-1 to TRBJ1-5; D remains unclear. Sequencing input: peripheral blood. The clonotype comes from a young woman with acute or convalescent COVID-19. CDR3 sequence reads: CASSQDLLNQPQHF. CDR3 sequence (DNA): TGCGCCAGCAGCCAAGATCTTCTCAATCAGCCCCAGCATTTT.